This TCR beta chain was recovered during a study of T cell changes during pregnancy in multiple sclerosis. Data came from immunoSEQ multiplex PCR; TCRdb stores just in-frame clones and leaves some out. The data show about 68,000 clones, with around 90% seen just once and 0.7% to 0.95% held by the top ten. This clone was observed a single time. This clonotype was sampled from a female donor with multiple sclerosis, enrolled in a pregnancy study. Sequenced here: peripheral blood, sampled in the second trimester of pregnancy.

This CDR3 is CASSWIGVQYF. In DNA, the CDR3 is TGTGCCAGCAGCTGGATAGGGGTACAGTACTTC. The rearrangement uses TRBV7-2 and TRBJ2-5, with D possibly being TRBD1 (5 bases). CDR1 and CDR2 from the germline V gene are SGHTA and FQGNSA. CDR3 size: 11 residues. The ends were cut back, 4 bases at V and 11 bases at J, with 11 bases in the middle.